The entry below describes one T cell receptor (beta chain). The antigen remains undetermined. This CDR3 comprises 13 residues. V was pared by 5 bases and J by 3 bases, with 11 bases between. CDR1 is MNHNS and CDR2 is SASEGT in the germline V gene. The sample comes from a study of CD8 T cells in ankylosing spondylitis. Study outcomes and limitations: In ankylosing spondylitis patients, matched synovial fluid reportedly showed significant enrichment of disease-linked clones. For ankylosing spondylitis blood, a TCR beta motif of eight or nine highly homologous variants appeared characteristic.

From the 5' RACE reads, TCRdb called clonotypes with MiXCR, one entry per CDR3 protein. Of around 890,000 distinct CDR3 sequences listed, 10% to 15% are singletons. The source of this sequence is a male donor with ankylosing spondylitis. The sample consisted of blood, either unsorted or a sorted T cell fraction (not recorded which). The chain couples TRBV6-1 to TRBJ2-7, with no clear D. DNA of the CDR3: TGTGCCAGCAGTCTCCGGGCCTACTACGAGCAGTACTTC. Its protein product is CASSLRAYYEQYF.